The rows below give T cell receptor beta chains drawn from one sample of a study of cytomegalovirus exposure and HLA in healthy donors. TCRdb's table, derived via immunoSEQ multiplex PCR, lists solely in-frame clones and lacks some. The sample shows around 180,000 clones, around four fifths of them seen only once. Specimen: PBMCs. Receptors originate from a woman aged 25 to 45 in good health and CMV-seropositive. Both conserved end residues are part of each CDR3. D genes are given only for firm matches. Clone size is given for some rows only: seen once, a few or many times, or a class if the clone is expanded.

d_gene,v_gene,abundance,j_gene,CDR3aa,CDR3nt
.,TRBV4-1,.,TRBJ2-7,CASSQGSWLANYEQYF,TGCGCCAGCAGCCAAGGTTCGTGGCTAGCGAACTACGAGCAGTACTTC
TRBD1,TRBV28,few,TRBJ1-5,CAIRGGAGQPQHF,TGTGCCATCAGGGGGGGGGCGGGTCAGCCCCAGCATTTT
TRBD2,TRBV11-2,.,TRBJ2-6,CASSFKGEGSGANVLTF,TGTGCCAGCAGCTTCAAAGGGGAGGGCTCTGGGGCCAACGTCCTGACTTTC
TRBD2,TRBV6-6,few,TRBJ2-1,CAIGTSGSYNEQFF,TGTGCCATCGGGACTAGCGGGAGTTACAATGAGCAGTTCTTC
TRBD1,TRBV7-8,.,TRBJ2-2,CASSLGQGAIGELFF,TGTGCCAGCAGCTTGGGACAGGGGGCAATCGGGGAGCTGTTTTTT
TRBD1,TRBV5-4,.,TRBJ1-1,CASSSADRGRRTEAFF,TGTGCCAGCAGCTCAGCAGACAGGGGGAGGCGCACTGAAGCTTTCTTT
.,TRBV27,.,TRBJ1-2,CASSLTQTYGYTF,TGTGCCAGCAGTTTGACACAGACCTATGGCTACACCTTC
TRBD2,TRBV23-1,.,TRBJ2-1,CASSPGLAGVGYNEQFF,TGCGCCAGCAGCCCTGGACTAGCGGGAGTAGGGTACAATGAGCAGTTCTTC
TRBD1,TRBV28,.,TRBJ2-2,CATTGSYGELFF,TGTGCCACGACAGGGTCCTACGGGGAGCTGTTTTTT
TRBD1,TRBV27,.,TRBJ2-1,CASSWTGGPGEPLVPGGQFF,TGTGCCAGCAGTTGGACAGGGGGCCCCGGGGAGCCTCTAGTCCCCGGTGGGCAGTTCTTC
.,TRBV18,.,TRBJ1-1,CASSRQESGTEAFF,TGTGCCAGCTCACGACAGGAAAGCGGCACTGAAGCTTTCTTT